The 16 T cell receptor beta chains given below trace back to one sample, sequenced in a study of shared clonotypes between healthy human individuals. The naive CD8 subset, CD45RO-negative cells positively selected for CCR7, excluded terminally differentiated effector memory CD45RA+ cells. Repertoires were generated with immunoSEQ multiplex PCR, while TCRdb's copy carries only in-frame clones and drops some. The sample contains approximately 720,000 clones, just over 90% of which appear only once. Sequencing input: naive CD8+ T cells sorted from blood. These receptors all stem from a young man in good health.

The rearrangement links TRBV12-5 to TRBJ2-4; TRBD2 matches at 7 bases. With V trimmed by 0 bases and J by 1 base, 6 bases remained unmatched. The germline V gene has CDR1 LGHNT and CDR2 FRNRAP. This CDR3 contains 17 residues. CDR3 protein: CASGLVQGGWAKNIQYF. The CDR3 nucleotides read TGTGCTAGTGGTTTGGTCCAGGGAGGGTGGGCCAAAAACATTCAGTACTTC.

V and J are TRBV28 and TRBJ2-5, with TRBD1 identical over 12 bases. J lost 5 bases, V lost 5 bases, and 12 bases had no gene match. Germline lookup yields CDR1 MDHEN and CDR2 SYDVKM. The length of the CDR3 is 17 residues. DNA of the CDR3: TGTGCCAGCAGTCCAGAGGGGACAGGGGGCGCAGGGGAGACCCAGTACTTC. Translation gives CASSPEGTGGAGETQYF.

V and J are TRBV13 and TRBJ2-1; TRBD2 matches 14 bases. Germline V gene data show CDR1 as PRHDT and CDR2 as FYEKMQ (reference sequence). J lost 10 bases, V lost 4 bases, and 6 bases had no gene match. This CDR3 spans 15 amino acids. CDR3 loop: CASSSGLAGGMEQFF. The CDR3 region has the DNA TGTGCCAGCAGCTCAGGACTAGCGGGAGGAATGGAGCAGTTCTTC.

This sequence joins TRBV29-1 and TRBJ2-7; TRBD2 matches at 7 bases. The J segment lost 7 bases and the V segment lost 0 bases, leaving 12 bases of the junction unmatched. The CDR3 is 15 amino acids. Germline V gene lookup returns CDR1 SQVTM and CDR2 ANQGSEA. This chain's CDR3 is CSVEDTEAGVSEQYF. DNA of the CDR3: TGCAGCGTTGAAGATACTGAGGCGGGAGTAAGTGAGCAGTACTTC.

V usage is TRBV7-2 and J usage is TRBJ2-7, with D uncertain. The CDR3 extends over 13 amino acids. V was shortened by 5 bases and J by 9 bases, with 17 bases between the two germline ends. Germline CDR1 reads SGHTA; CDR2 reads FQGNSA. DNA of the CDR3: TGTGCCAGCAGCCCCTCTAACGCCGCCGGGCAGTACTTC. It is translated as CASSPSNAAGQYF.

This clone was observed once. This chain uses TRBV19 with TRBJ1-4; D gene unclear. V was clipped by 5 bases and J by 6 bases, with 10 bases between them. The CDR3 runs to 13 residues. Germline V gene sequence: CDR1 LNHDA, CDR2 SQIVND (reference sequence). Here the CDR3 reads CASSVGSYEKLFF. The CDR3, as DNA: TGTGCCAGTAGTGTGGGATCTTATGAAAAACTGTTTTTT.

The J gene is TRBJ2-1, the V gene TRBV9; D may correspond to TRBD1 or TRBD2 (6 bases each). The ends were cut back, 4 bases at V and 7 bases at J, with 18 bases in the middle. The CDR3 length is 15 residues. Germline loops: CDR1 SGDLS, CDR2 YYNGEE. The CDR3 DNA reads TGTGCCAGCAGCCCCTTTCTGGGGGGCTTGAATGAGCAGTTCTTC. Translating gives CASSPFLGGLNEQFF.

V is TRBV9 and J is TRBJ2-7; 8 nucleotides align to TRBD1. V shed 3 bases, J shed 3 bases, and the junction held 8 bases outside the gene matches. CDR3 length equals 15 residues. Germline CDR1 SGDLS, CDR2 YYNGEE. CDR3 nucleotide sequence: TGTGCCAGCAGCGCTTCTTTGGGGACAGGCTACGAGCAGTACTTC. This translates into CASSASLGTGYEQYF.

As to this clone: It is unclear where the CDR3 begins or ends on the DNA, so no DNA is shown, and the CDR3 is as TCRdb lists it. The chain carries TRBV13 and TRBJ2-4; no check of the table's D call, TRBD2, against the DNA was made. Germline V CDR1 and CDR2: PRHDT, FYEKMQ (reference sequence). Including both end residues, the CDR3 is 16 amino acids long. The CDR3 loop is CASSTSTDLAKNIQYF.

As regards this clone: The sample holds other DNA sequences that translate to the same CDR3. The chain employs TRBV29-1 and TRBJ1-2, with unresolved D. In germline, CDR1 is SQVTM, CDR2 ANQGSEA. V gave up 1 base and J gave up 3 bases, with 6 bases separating them. The CDR3 sequence is 12 residues long. The CDR3 DNA reads as TGCAGCGTTGAAGGTAACGACTATGGCTACACCTTC. It specifies CSVEGNDYGYTF.

The CDR3, as DNA: TGTGCCAGCAGCGGACCTGGGAGCGGGAGTTTGTTGCTGGAGACCCAGTACTTC. This translates into CASSGPGSGSLLLETQYF. The chain employs TRBV7-2 and TRBJ2-5; 8 positions agree with TRBD2. The germline V gene encodes CDR1 SGHTA and CDR2 FQGNSA. The CDR3 consists of 18 residues. The trim removed 5 bases at V and 5 bases at J, leaving 19 bases unmatched.

This clone was seen just once. The chain joins TRBV14 to TRBJ2-5; D not resolved. The germline V gene has CDR1 SGHDN and CDR2 FVKESK. The CDR3 extends over 14 amino acids. V lost 4 bases and J lost 2, with 11 bases in between. DNA of the CDR3: TGTGCCAGCAGCCTTTACTCCCTACAAGAGACCCAGTACTTC. Its protein product is CASSLYSLQETQYF.

The J gene is TRBJ2-7, the V gene TRBV15; possible D gene TRBD2, 6 bases. The V and J ends lost 4 bases and 5 bases respectively, with 18 bases between them. Germline V lookup: CDR1 LNHNV, CDR2 YYDKDF (reference sequence). The CDR3 sequence is 15 residues long. CDR3 nucleotides: TGTGCCACCAGCATGCGGGCGGGGCCTAGCGACGAGCAGTACTTC. Translated, it gives CATSMRAGPSDEQYF.

This clone was detected once. The DNA for the CDR3 is TGTGCCAGCAGTTCCCGGGACAGGGGGCTCGAGACCCAGTACTTC. It codes for CASSSRDRGLETQYF. The gene calls are TRBV27 and TRBJ2-5; 12 nucleotides align to TRBD1. Trimming at V came to 4 bases and at J to 5 bases, leaving 5 bases not matched to a gene. This CDR3 has 15 residues. CDR1 is MNHEY and CDR2 is SMNVEV in the germline V gene (reference sequence).

The V and J genes are TRBV4-3 and TRBJ2-1, with D unresolved. The V and J ends lost 0 bases and 9 bases respectively, with 9 bases between them. CDR3 length: 13 amino acids. CDR1 and CDR2 from the germline V gene are LGHNA and YSLEER. CDR3 protein: CASSQDSWGEQFF. CDR3 sequence (DNA): TGCGCCAGCAGCCAAGATTCTTGGGGTGAGCAGTTCTTC.

In its sample, this clone was seen once. The gene calls are TRBV15 and TRBJ2-1; perhaps TRBD2 as D (6 bases). The CDR3 is made up of 13 amino acids. Germline values: CDR1 LNHNV, CDR2 YYDKDF (reference sequence). The ends were cut back, 5 bases at V and 10 bases at J, with 15 bases in the middle. The CDR3 DNA reads TGTGCCACCAGCTTTGGAGGGCTCCGAGAGCAGTTCTTC. Translated, it gives CATSFGGLREQFF.